This T cell receptor (beta chain) is drawn from a study of radiotherapy plus CTLA-4 blockade in lung cancer. Across the study: Disease control was seen in 25% to 40% of patients, objective responses in around 20%. The study, taken as a whole, reports: Expansion of tumor-derived TCR clones was observed in blood after radiotherapy plus ipilimumab.

Points on this clone: Antigen: not known.

The method was immunoSEQ multiplex PCR; TCRdb's version includes in-frame clones alone and lacks a portion of them. The profile shows more than 75,000 clones, around 87% of them singletons. Participants had chemo-refractory metastatic non-small-cell lung cancer and were treated with focal radiation plus ipilimumab CTLA-4 blockade. V shed 4 bases and J 9 bases; nucleotides not matched to a gene: 10. The CDR3 runs 15 residues. Germline V gene lookup returns CDR1 SGHNT and CDR2 YYREEE (reference sequence). The rearrangement joins TRBV5-4 to TRBJ2-1, with 10 positions matching TRBD2. Sequences were derived from peripheral blood, sampled from a patient treated with radiotherapy plus ipilimumab. The clonotype was recovered from a human donor with non-small cell lung cancer who had stable disease on radiotherapy plus ipilimumab. Written as DNA, the CDR3 is TGTGCCAGCAGCGCCGAAGCGGGGGGGCCCACTGAGCAGTTCTTC. It encodes CASSAEAGGPTEQFF.